Following are 4 T cell receptor beta chains from one sample sequenced in a study of T cells in Graves' hyperthyroidism and ophthalmopathy. TCR beta CDR3 region amplification was performed from RNA transcripts. HTBI primers were employed in a first-round RT-PCR of the TCR CDR3. TCRdb itself ran the multiplex PCR reads through MiXCR, one entry per CDR3 protein. Among approximately 400,000 distinct CDR3 sequences listed, 11% to 15% were seen once. Sample: blood. Every receptor here comes from a man between 50 and 59 years old with Graves' ophthalmopathy.

Only one count was recorded for this clonotype. The chain is built from TRBV7-9 and TRBJ2-1, with D unclear. V was trimmed by 3 bases and J by 7 bases, leaving 10 bases between them. This CDR3 spans 13 amino acids. In germline, CDR1 is SEHNR, CDR2 FQNEAQ (reference sequence). In nucleotides, the CDR3 is TGTGCCAGCAGCTTGGGCCCGTTGAATGAGCAGTTCTTC. This sequence encodes CASSLGPLNEQFF.

This clonotype appeared many times. J is TRBJ1-2 and V is TRBV30; no clear D. The CDR3 contains 15 residues. Germline V gives CDR1 GTSNPN, CDR2 SVGIG (reference sequence). The ends were cut back, 0 bases at V and 8 bases at J, with 19 bases in the middle. DNA of the CDR3: TGTGCCTGGAGTGTGTCGGCGGTCCCATATCTCGGCTACACCTTC. Translated, it gives CAWSVSAVPYLGYTF.

Only a few counts were recorded for this clonotype. The chain recombines TRBV12-3 or TRBV12-4 with TRBJ2-7, with D uncertain. CDR3 length: 12 amino acids. V was clipped by 8 bases and J by 4 bases, with 12 bases between them. The CDR3 here is CASGPGRYEQYF. CDR3 sequence (DNA): TGTGCCAGCGGCCCAGGACGGTACGAGCAGTACTTC.

This clonotype was seen at least ten times. The chain couples TRBV29-1 to TRBJ2-5; possible D gene TRBD1, 6 bases. In germline, CDR1 is SQVTM, CDR2 ANQGSEA. This CDR3 contains 12 residues. Trimming took 8 bases from V and 2 from J, leaving 12 bases between them. Written as DNA, the CDR3 is TGCAGCACCGGACAGTCGCAAGAGACCCAGTACTTC. Its translation is CSTGQSQETQYF.